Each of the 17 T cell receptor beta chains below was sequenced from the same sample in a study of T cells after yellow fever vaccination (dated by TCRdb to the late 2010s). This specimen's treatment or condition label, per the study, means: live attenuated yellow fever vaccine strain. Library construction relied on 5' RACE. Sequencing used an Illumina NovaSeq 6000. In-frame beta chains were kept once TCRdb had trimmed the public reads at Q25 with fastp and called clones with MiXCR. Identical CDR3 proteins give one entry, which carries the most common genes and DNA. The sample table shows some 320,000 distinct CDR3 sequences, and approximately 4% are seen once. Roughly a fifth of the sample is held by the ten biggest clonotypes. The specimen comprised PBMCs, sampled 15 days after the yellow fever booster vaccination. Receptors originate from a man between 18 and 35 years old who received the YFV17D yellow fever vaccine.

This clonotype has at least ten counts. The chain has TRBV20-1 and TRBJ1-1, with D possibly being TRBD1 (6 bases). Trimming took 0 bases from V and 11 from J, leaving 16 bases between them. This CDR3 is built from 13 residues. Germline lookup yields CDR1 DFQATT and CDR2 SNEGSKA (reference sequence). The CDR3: CSARDIRGLVAFF. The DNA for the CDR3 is TGCAGTGCTAGAGATATCAGGGGCCTGGTGGCTTTCTTT.

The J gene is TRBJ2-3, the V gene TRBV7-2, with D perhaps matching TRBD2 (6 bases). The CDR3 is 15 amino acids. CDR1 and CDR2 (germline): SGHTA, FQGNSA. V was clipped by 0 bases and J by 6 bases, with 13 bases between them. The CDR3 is CASSLAGGVLDTQYF. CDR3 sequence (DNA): TGTGCCAGCAGCTTAGCGGGGGGTGTCTTGGATACGCAGTATTTT.

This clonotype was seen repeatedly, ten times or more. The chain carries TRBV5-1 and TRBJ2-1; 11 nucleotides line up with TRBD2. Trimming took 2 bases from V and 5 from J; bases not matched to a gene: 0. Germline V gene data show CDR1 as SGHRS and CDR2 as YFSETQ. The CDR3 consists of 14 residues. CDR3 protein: CASSFSGGDNEQFF. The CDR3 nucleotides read TGCGCCAGCAGCTTTAGCGGGGGGGACAATGAGCAGTTCTTC.

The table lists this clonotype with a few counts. CDR3 in DNA: TGTGCCAGCAGGATACAGGGGAGCTATGGCTACACCTTC. It translates to CASRIQGSYGYTF. This chain joins TRBV6-5 and TRBJ1-2; TRBD1 aligns across 7 bases. V was clipped by 6 bases and J by 4 bases; unmatched bases: 5. This CDR3 contains 13 residues. Germline V gene sequence: CDR1 MNHEY, CDR2 SVGAGI.

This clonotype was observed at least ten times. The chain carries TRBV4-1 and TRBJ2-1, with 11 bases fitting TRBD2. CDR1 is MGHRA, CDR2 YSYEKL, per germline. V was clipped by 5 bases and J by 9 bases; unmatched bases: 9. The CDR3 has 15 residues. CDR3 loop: CASSYSGGAQGEQFF. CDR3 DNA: TGCGCCAGCAGCTATAGCGGGGGGGCCCAGGGTGAGCAGTTCTTC.

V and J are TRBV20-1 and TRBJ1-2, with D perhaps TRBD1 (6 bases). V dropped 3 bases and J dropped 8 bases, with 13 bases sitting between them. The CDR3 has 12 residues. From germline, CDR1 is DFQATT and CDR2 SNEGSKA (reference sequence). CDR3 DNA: TGCAGTGCTAGGAACAGGGAGGGAGGCTACACCTTC. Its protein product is CSARNREGGYTF.

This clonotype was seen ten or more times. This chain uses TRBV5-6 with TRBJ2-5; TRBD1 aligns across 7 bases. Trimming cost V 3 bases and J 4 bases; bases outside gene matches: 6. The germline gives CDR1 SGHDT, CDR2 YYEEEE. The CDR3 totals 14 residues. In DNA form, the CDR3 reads TGTGCCAGCAGCTGGGCGACAGGGCGAGAGACCCAGTACTTC. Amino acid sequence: CASSWATGRETQYF.

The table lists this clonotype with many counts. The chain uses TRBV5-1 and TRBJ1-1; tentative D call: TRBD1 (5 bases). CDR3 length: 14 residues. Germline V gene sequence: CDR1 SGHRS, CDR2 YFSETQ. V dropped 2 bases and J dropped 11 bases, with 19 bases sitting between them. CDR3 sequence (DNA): TGCGCCAGCAGCTTTGGTATGGGAATAGGACATGCTTTCTTT. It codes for CASSFGMGIGHAFF. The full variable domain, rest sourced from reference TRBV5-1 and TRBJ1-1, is KAGVTQTPRYLIKTRGQQVTLSCSPISGHRSVSWYQQTPGQGLQFLFEYFSETQRNKGNFPGRFSGRQFSNSRSEMNVSTLELGDSALYLCASSFGMGIGHAFFGQGTRLTVV.

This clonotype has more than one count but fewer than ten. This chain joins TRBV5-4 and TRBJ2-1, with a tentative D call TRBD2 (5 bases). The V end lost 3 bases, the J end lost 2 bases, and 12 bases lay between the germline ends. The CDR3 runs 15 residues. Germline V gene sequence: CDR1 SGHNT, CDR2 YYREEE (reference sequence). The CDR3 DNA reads TGTGCCAGCAGCTGGACGGGTAGCGCCTACAATGAGCAGTTCTTC. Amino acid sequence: CASSWTGSAYNEQFF.

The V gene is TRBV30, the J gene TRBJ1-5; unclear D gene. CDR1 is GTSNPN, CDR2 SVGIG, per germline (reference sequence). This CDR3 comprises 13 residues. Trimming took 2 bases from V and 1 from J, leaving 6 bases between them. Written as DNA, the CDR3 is TGTGCCTGGAGTTCCGGGAGCAATCAGCCCCAGCATTTT. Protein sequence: CAWSSGSNQPQHF. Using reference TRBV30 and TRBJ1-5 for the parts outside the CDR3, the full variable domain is SQTIHQWPATLVQPVGSPLSLECTVEGTSNPNLYWYRQAAGRGLQLLFYSVGIGQISSEVPQNLSASRPQDRQFILSSKKLLLSDSGFYLCAWSSGSNQPQHFGDGTRLSIL.

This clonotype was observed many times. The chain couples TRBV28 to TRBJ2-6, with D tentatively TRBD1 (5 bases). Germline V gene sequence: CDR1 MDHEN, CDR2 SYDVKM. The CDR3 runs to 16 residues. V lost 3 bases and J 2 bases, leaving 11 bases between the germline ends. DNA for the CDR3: TGTGCCAGCAGTTTCCAGGGTGTGCCTGGGGCCAACGTCCTGACTTTC. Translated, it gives CASSFQGVPGANVLTF. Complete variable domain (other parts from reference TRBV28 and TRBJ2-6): DVKVTQSSRYLVKRTGEKVFLECVQDMDHENMFWYRQDPGLGLRLIYFSYDVKMKEKGDIPEGYSVSREKKERFSLILESASTNQTSMYLCASSFQGVPGANVLTFGAGSRLTVL.

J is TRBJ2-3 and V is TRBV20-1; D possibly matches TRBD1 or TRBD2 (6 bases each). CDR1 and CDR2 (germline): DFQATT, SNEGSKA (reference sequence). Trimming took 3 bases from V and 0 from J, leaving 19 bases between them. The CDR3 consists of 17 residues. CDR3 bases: TGCAGTGCTAGTCTCCTCACCGGGGGCCCTAGCACAGATACGCAGTATTTT. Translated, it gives CSASLLTGGPSTDTQYF.

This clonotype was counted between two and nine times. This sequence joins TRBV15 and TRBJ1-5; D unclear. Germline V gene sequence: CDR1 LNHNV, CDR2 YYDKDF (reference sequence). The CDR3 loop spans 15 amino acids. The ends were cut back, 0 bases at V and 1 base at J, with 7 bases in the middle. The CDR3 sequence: CATSREYGSNQPQHF. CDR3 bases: TGTGCCACCAGCAGAGAGTATGGGAGCAATCAGCCCCAGCATTTT.

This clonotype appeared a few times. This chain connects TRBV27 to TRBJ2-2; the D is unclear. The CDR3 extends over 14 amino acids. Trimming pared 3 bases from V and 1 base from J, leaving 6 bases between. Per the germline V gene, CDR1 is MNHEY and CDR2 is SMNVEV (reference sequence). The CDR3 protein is CASSFAVNTGELFF. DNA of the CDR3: TGTGCCAGCAGTTTTGCAGTGAACACCGGGGAGCTGTTTTTT.

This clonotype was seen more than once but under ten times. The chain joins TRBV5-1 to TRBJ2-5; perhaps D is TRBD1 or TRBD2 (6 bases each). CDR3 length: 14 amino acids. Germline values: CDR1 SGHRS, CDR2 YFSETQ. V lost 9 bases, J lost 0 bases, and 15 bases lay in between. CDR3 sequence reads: CATRGGRNQETQYF. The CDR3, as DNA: TGCGCCACCAGGGGAGGACGGAACCAAGAGACCCAGTACTTC.

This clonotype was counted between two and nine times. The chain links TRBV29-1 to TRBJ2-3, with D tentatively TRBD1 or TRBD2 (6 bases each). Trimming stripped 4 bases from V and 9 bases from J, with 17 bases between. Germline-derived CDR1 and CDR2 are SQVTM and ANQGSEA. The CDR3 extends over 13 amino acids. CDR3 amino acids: CSVGSGADTTQYF. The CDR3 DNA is TGCAGCGTTGGCTCGGGGGCCGATACCACGCAGTATTTT.

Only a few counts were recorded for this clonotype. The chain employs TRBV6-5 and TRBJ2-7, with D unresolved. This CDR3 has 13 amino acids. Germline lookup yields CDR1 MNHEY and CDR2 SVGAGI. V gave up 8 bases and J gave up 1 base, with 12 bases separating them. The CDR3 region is CASATPNSYEQYF. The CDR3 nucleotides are TGTGCCAGCGCCACCCCAAATTCCTACGAGCAGTACTTC.